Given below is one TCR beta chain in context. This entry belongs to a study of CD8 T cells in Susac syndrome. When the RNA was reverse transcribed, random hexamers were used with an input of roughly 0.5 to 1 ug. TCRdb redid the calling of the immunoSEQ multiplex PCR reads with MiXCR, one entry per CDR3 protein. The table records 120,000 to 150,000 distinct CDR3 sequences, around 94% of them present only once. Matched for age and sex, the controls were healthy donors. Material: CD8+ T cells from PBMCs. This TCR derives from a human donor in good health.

The CDR3 nucleotides read TGTGCCACCAGTGAATCCCCCTCTGGCGGGATGGGAGACAATGAGCAGTTCTTC. This codes for CATSESPSGGMGDNEQFF. The V gene is TRBV24-1, the J gene TRBJ2-1, with D perhaps matching TRBD2 (6 bases). The V end was cut by 4 bases, the J end by 5 bases, with 23 bases between. Germline V gene sequence: CDR1 KGHDR, CDR2 SFDVKD. CDR3 length equals 18 residues.